This T cell receptor beta chain is drawn from a study of T cells after yellow fever vaccination. Overall study findings and caveats: Within FACS-sorted repertoires, abundant clonotypes contaminating from the bulk population could be present.

TCRdb fed the 5' RACE reads into MiXCR, producing one record per CDR3 protein. In the table there are a few hundred thousand distinct CDR3 sequences, 5.5% to 8.5% of which are singletons. Notes on this clonotype: What it binds is not known.

V gave up 6 bases and J gave up 7 bases; unmatched junction bases: 6. Germline V gives CDR1 KGHSH, CDR2 LQKENI. This CDR3 spans 14 amino acids. The sequencing used CD4+ T cells sorted from PBMCs, collected on the day of the yellow fever booster vaccination. This rearrangement joins TRBV18 to TRBJ2-1, with 10 bases that match TRBD2. This TCR was recovered from a man aged 25 to 40 who received the YFV17D yellow fever vaccine. The CDR3 here is CASSALAGDNEQFF. CDR3 coding DNA: TGTGCCAGCTCCGCCCTAGCGGGAGATAATGAGCAGTTCTTC.